A single T cell receptor beta chain is shown here with its context. Antigen: not known. This sample was taken from a study of cytotoxic CD8 clonotypes in ibrutinib-treated CLL. Study at large: The group held 11 relapsed/refractory and about 15 treatment-naive patients, with under 18 IGHV unmutated. Study-wide results and caveats: At progression, clonality fell back toward baseline after rising at ibrutinib response.

Looked up from germline, CDR1 is SGHDT and CDR2 is YYEEEE. CDR3 size: 13 residues. The V segment lost 6 bases and the J segment 8 bases; nucleotides outside the gene matches: 10. Depth targeted 1 in 200,000 to 1 in 1 million T cells, averaging 10x coverage per clonotype. TCRdb's copy holds only in-frame clones and misses some; the assay was immunoSEQ multiplex PCR. This sample carries over 150,000 clones, 81% of them seen once, and the ten largest clones take about 1.9%. This chain links TRBV5-6 with TRBJ1-2; TRBD1 agrees at 7 bases. The sequenced sample was PBMCs, obtained after 12 months of ibrutinib treatment. This receptor was identified in a human donor with chronic lymphocytic leukemia. CDR3 DNA sequence: TGTGCCAGCACCATCGGGACAGCTAAAGGCTACACCTTC. Protein: CASTIGTAKGYTF.